One sample yielded the 19 T cell receptor beta chains listed below, sequenced in a study of identical twins. TCRdb processed the 5' RACE reads anew with MiXCR; each CDR3 protein has one entry. The sample carries 270,000 or so distinct CDR3 sequences, about 9% recorded once. These data also featured in a second study, about yellow fever vaccine responses in identical twins.

Sequencing input: CD8+ T cells sorted from blood. The receptors stem from a woman under 30 in good health.

The CDR3: CASSLAPRQSTEAFF. DNA for the CDR3: TGCGCCAGCAGCTTGGCTCCACGGCAGTCCACTGAAGCTTTCTTT. The gene calls are TRBV5-1 and TRBJ1-1; D gene uncertain. V gave up 0 bases and J gave up 4 bases, with 13 bases separating them. CDR1 and CDR2 from the germline V gene are SGHRS and YFSETQ. The CDR3 length is 15 residues.

The chain is built from TRBV10-3 and TRBJ1-5; the D is unclear. V dropped 1 base and J dropped 6 bases, with 19 bases sitting between them. This CDR3 has 17 amino acids. Germline V gives CDR1 ENHRY, CDR2 SYGVKD. The CDR3: CAISEYVSSGIAQPQHF. The CDR3 DNA is TGTGCCATCAGTGAGTATGTGAGTTCGGGGATAGCTCAGCCCCAGCATTTT.

This clonotype occurred many times. The CDR3 DNA reads TGTGCCAGCAGTGAGGGATACAATGAGCAGTTCTTC. Protein product: CASSEGYNEQFF. The chain employs TRBV25-1 and TRBJ2-1; no reliable D call. Trimming stripped 3 bases from V and 4 bases from J, with 4 bases between. From germline, CDR1 is MGHDK and CDR2 SYGVNS. This CDR3 comprises 12 residues.

This clonotype was counted only a few times. This sequence joins TRBV4-1 and TRBJ2-7; 9 nucleotides agree with TRBD1. The V segment lost 1 base and the J segment 0 bases; nucleotides outside the gene matches: 7. The CDR3 sequence is 17 residues long. Germline CDR1 MGHRA, CDR2 YSYEKL. CDR3 DNA: TGCGCCAGCAGCCAAGCCCTTGGGGACAGGGACTCCTACGAGCAGTACTTC. This translates into CASSQALGDRDSYEQYF.

This clonotype was seen a few times. The V call is TRBV9, the J call TRBJ1-5; unclear D gene. The V end was cut by 1 base, the J end by 6 bases, with 11 bases between. CDR3 length: 14 amino acids. Germline CDR1 SGDLS, CDR2 YYNGEE. The CDR3 loop reads CASSVTSMGQPQHF. As DNA, the CDR3 is TGTGCCAGCAGCGTAACATCTATGGGTCAGCCCCAGCATTTT.

The chain carries TRBV7-3 and TRBJ2-5; D gene ambiguous. V lost 5 bases, J lost 7 bases, and 14 bases lay in between. Germline lookup yields CDR1 SGHTA and CDR2 FQGTGA. This CDR3 has 13 amino acids. The CDR3 sequence is CASSPPVPGTQYF. DNA of the CDR3: TGTGCCAGCAGCCCTCCTGTTCCGGGGACCCAGTACTTC.

This clonotype was seen many times. The chain combines TRBV29-1 with TRBJ2-2; 10 bases are shared with TRBD2. The trim removed 6 bases at V and 2 bases at J, leaving 6 bases unmatched. Germline lookup yields CDR1 SQVTM and CDR2 ANQGSEA. The length of the CDR3 is 15 residues. The CDR3 coding sequence is TGCAGCGTCGGACTAGCGGAACCCAACACCGGGGAGCTGTTTTTT. Protein: CSVGLAEPNTGELFF.

The chain uses TRBV2 and TRBJ2-5, with 8 bases lining up with TRBD2. With 5 bases clipped from V and 4 bases from J, the junction kept 9 bases outside the gene matches. The CDR3 extends over 15 amino acids. Germline V gene sequence: CDR1 SNHLY, CDR2 FYNNEI. CDR3 sequence reads: CASSPDGGAGETQYF. In nucleotides, the CDR3 is TGTGCCAGCAGTCCTGACGGGGGGGCGGGAGAGACCCAGTACTTC.

This rearrangement joins TRBV12-3 or TRBV12-4 to TRBJ2-5, with 7 bases lining up with TRBD2. The CDR3 sequence is 17 residues long. V gave up 3 bases and J gave up 4 bases; unmatched junction bases: 14. The CDR3 sequence is CASSLRSAGSVAETQYF. For the CDR3, the DNA is TGTGCCAGCAGTTTGAGATCAGCGGGATCTGTTGCAGAGACCCAGTACTTC.

This clonotype appeared many times. The chain combines TRBV11-2 with TRBJ1-1; D may be TRBD1 (6 bases). The V gene's germline CDR1 is SGHAT and CDR2 FQNNGV. V lost 11 bases to trimming and J lost 0 bases, with 16 bases between them. This CDR3 has 14 residues. The CDR3 reads CAGRDILMNTEAFF. The DNA for the CDR3 is TGTGCCGGCCGGGACATTCTGATGAACACTGAAGCTTTCTTT.

The table lists this clonotype with many counts. V gene TRBV2 combines with J gene TRBJ2-1; 8 bases align to TRBD2. This CDR3 is 16 amino acids long. J was trimmed by 5 bases and V by 4 bases; bases with no gene match: 10. Germline V gene lookup returns CDR1 SNHLY and CDR2 FYNNEI. CDR3 coding DNA: TGTGCCAGCAGTGGGGGAGAGCGGGGGCAAAACAATGAGCAGTTCTTC. Translated, it gives CASSGGERGQNNEQFF.

This rearrangement joins TRBV10-3 to TRBJ2-2; 8 bases are shared with TRBD1. Germline trimming cut 11 bases from V and 6 bases from J; bases unmatched to any gene: 8. Germline V CDR1 and CDR2: ENHRY, SYGVKD. CDR3 length: 13 residues. CDR3 bases: TGTGCCGTACAGGGGGAGGCTCCCGGGGAGCTGTTTTTT. Its protein product is CAVQGEAPGELFF.

The chain joins TRBV11-2 to TRBJ2-1; a weak D match, TRBD2 (5 bases). This CDR3 contains 14 residues. Trimming left V 3 bases short and J 4 bases short, with 10 bases between. Germline-derived CDR1 and CDR2 are SGHAT and FQNNGV. The CDR3: CASSFLRGYNEQFF. The CDR3 region has the DNA TGTGCCAGCAGCTTCCTTCGGGGATACAATGAGCAGTTCTTC. Complete variable domain (other parts from reference TRBV11-2 and TRBJ2-1): EAGVAQSPRYKIIEKRQSVAFWCNPISGHATLYWYQQILGQGPKLLIQFQNNGVVDDSQLPKDRFSAERLKGVDSTLKIQPAKLEDSAVYLCASSFLRGYNEQFFGPGTRLTVL.

This clonotype has ten or more counts. J is TRBJ2-5 and V is TRBV5-6, with 7 bases that match TRBD2. Germline V gene lookup returns CDR1 SGHDT and CDR2 YYEEEE. The CDR3 contains 15 residues. V dropped 3 bases and J dropped 4; count of bases not matched to a gene: 9. The CDR3 region is CASSSTSGVAETQYF. The CDR3 DNA reads as TGTGCCAGCAGCTCCACCAGCGGGGTCGCAGAGACCCAGTACTTC.

V usage is TRBV4-3 and J usage is TRBJ2-7; possible D gene TRBD1, 6 bases. Trimming removed 1 base from V and 3 bases from J, with 13 bases in between. The CDR3 runs to 15 residues. The germline V gene has CDR1 LGHNA and CDR2 YSLEER. CDR3 bases: TGCGCCAGCAGCCAAGCCTCAGGGGTTGTCTACGAGCAGTACTTC. Translating gives CASSQASGVVYEQYF.

The chain carries TRBV6-5 and TRBJ2-5; 9 bases map to TRBD2. The junction had 5 bases not matched to a gene; V was cut back by 1 base and J by 2 bases. The CDR3 contains 16 residues. Germline loops: CDR1 MNHEY, CDR2 SVGAGI. The CDR3 loop is CASSYLAGERQETQYF. The CDR3 bases are TGTGCCAGCAGTTACTTAGCGGGAGAGAGGCAAGAGACCCAGTACTTC.

The chain carries TRBV30 and TRBJ2-5, with a weak D call TRBD2 (6 bases). The V end lost 0 bases, the J end lost 0 bases, and 23 bases lay between the germline ends. Germline CDR1 and CDR2: GTSNPN and SVGIG (reference sequence). This CDR3 spans 19 amino acids. Here the CDR3 reads CAWSVRRGGTPWYQETQYF. CDR3 in DNA: TGTGCCTGGAGTGTACGACGGGGAGGAACTCCTTGGTACCAAGAGACCCAGTACTTC.

The chain has TRBV3-1 and TRBJ1-3, with D uncertain. CDR3 size: 14 residues. V dropped 6 bases and J dropped 4 bases, with 13 bases sitting between them. Germline V gene sequence: CDR1 LGHDT, CDR2 YNNKEL (reference sequence). The CDR3 DNA follows: TGTGCCAGCAGTCCCGACGGGAGCGGAAACACCATATATTTT. Translation gives CASSPDGSGNTIYF. The entire variable domain, with the rest obtained from reference TRBV3-1 and TRBJ1-3, is as follows: DTAVSQTPKYLVTQMGNDKSIKCEQNLGHDTMYWYKQDSKKFLKIMFSYNNKELIINETVPNRFSPKSPDKAHLNLHINSLELGDSAVYFCASSPDGSGNTIYFGEGSWLTVV.

This clonotype showed up many times. V is TRBV12-5 and J is TRBJ2-2; 7 bases agree with TRBD1. V was clipped by 1 base and J by 4 bases; unmatched bases: 9. This CDR3 is 17 amino acids long. CDR1 is LGHNT and CDR2 is FRNRAP in the germline V gene. The chain's CDR3 is CASGLAGTEVFTGELFF. The CDR3 region has the DNA TGTGCTAGTGGTTTGGCCGGGACAGAAGTATTCACCGGGGAGCTGTTTTTT.